Below, one TCR beta chain is given with its context. This clone has only one observation. What antigen it recognizes has not been identified. The record has no base qualities; no much larger clone is one base away. Repertoires were sampled repeatedly over the course of chemoradiotherapy, so clonal expansion could be followed in the tumor microenvironment. From cysteine to phenylalanine, the CDR3 is 14 amino acids long. The DNA shown is the 42-base CDR3, in frame from base 1. V loses 3 bases of germline sequence and J loses 6 bases, and the interval between the two ends is 12 bases. CDR1 LNHDA and CDR2 SQIVND are derived from the germline V gene (reference sequence). The data derive from a study of chemoradiotherapy in HPV16-positive cancers (dated by TCRdb to between 2020 and 2023). For the wider study: Using functional T-cell assays on cells from two HPV16-positive patients, the researchers defined candidate HPV-specific T-cell clones and common TCR motifs. The candidate HPV-specific TCRs and motifs were then tracked in TCR repertoires from 86 patients with HPV-related cancers. The study asked whether T-cell immunity to the HPV oncoproteins E6 and E7 changes during chemoradiotherapy and whether this immunity affects survival. The full study reports these points: The functional definition of HPV-specific T cells was derived from only two HPV16-positive patients, and the survival association was reported for HPV16-positive patients. Among HPV16-positive patients, expansion of HPV-responsive T cells during chemoradiotherapy was associated with better recurrence-free survival. Expansion of candidate HPV-specific clones and E7-related TCR motifs was observed in the tumor microenvironment during treatment, whereas no such expansion was observed for non-HPV-specific T cells.

The method behind the library was the immunoSEQ multiplex PCR assay. TCRdb took this table from immuneACCESS and kept in-frame rearrangements with V and J called. Such tables lack part of the clones; where checked against another copy, unresolved V genes explain under half of the gap, and the rest is unexplained. Here the sample has about 8,400 clones; around nine tenths occur a single time. Of the sample, approximately 3.8% is held by the ten largest clones. In this chain, TRBV19 is recombined with TRBJ1-5; a tentative D match to TRBD1 spans 6 bases. The clonotype was recovered from a human donor with HPV-associated anogenital cancer. The specimen was tumor tissue, collected from a patient who underwent chemoradiotherapy. The DNA reads as follows: TGTGCCAGTAGTATTAAAGGGGGGGGTCAGCCCCAGCATTTT. Translated, this gives CASSIKGGGQPQHF.